The T cell receptor (beta chain) described here comes from a study of cytomegalovirus exposure and HLA in healthy donors. In regard to this clone: As yet, its antigen is unknown.

The CDR3 contains 14 residues. Trimming took 0 bases from V and 9 from J, leaving 9 bases between them. CDR1 is SGHVS and CDR2 is FNYEAQ in the germline V gene. Primers for the PCR totalled 60 Vbeta and 13 Jbeta. TCRdb's table, derived via immunoSEQ multiplex PCR, lists solely in-frame clones and lacks some. The repertoire holds approximately 190,000 clones, with 80% as singletons. Whole-study findings and limits: A later analysis linked a missense variant in DCLRE1C to the trimming of TCR beta V and J genes.

What was sequenced was PBMCs. The receptor was derived from a man in his forties in good health and CMV-seropositive. The rearrangement links TRBV7-6 to TRBJ1-6; the D gene is possibly TRBD1 (5 bases). As DNA, the CDR3 is TGTGCCAGCAGCTTAGCGCAGGGCAGTTCACCCCTCCACTTT. The encoded protein is CASSLAQGSSPLHF. Full variable domain (remainder filled in from reference TRBV7-6 and TRBJ1-6): GAGVSQSPRYKVTKRGQDVALRCDPISGHVSLYWYRQALGQGPEFLTYFNYEAQQDKSGLPNDRFSAERPEGSISTLTIQRTEQRDSAMYRCASSLAQGSSPLHFGNGTRLTVT.